The 7 T cell receptor beta chains reported below all come from one sample, sequenced in a study of T cell repertoires in cytomegalovirus infection. TCRdb reprocessed the reads via MiXCR and lists one record per CDR3 protein. The sample yields 200,000 to 300,000 distinct CDR3 sequences, roughly an eighth seen once. The specimen sequenced was PBMCs. The receptors were gathered from a human donor in good health (CMV status not recorded). Some clones in this sample may be carry-over from other donors' samples.

In this sample, this clonotype turned up many times. The chain combines TRBV6-4 with TRBJ2-3, with a possible D match to TRBD1 (5 bases). Trimming cost V 0 bases and J 4 bases, with 11 bases left between them. The CDR3 spans 15 residues. Looked up from germline, CDR1 is MRHNA and CDR2 is SNTAGT. CDR3 sequence (DNA): TGTGCCAGCAGTGACTCGGTAGGGGCGCCAGATACGCAGTATTTT. Amino acids: CASSDSVGAPDTQYF.

This clonotype has ten or more counts. The chain joins TRBV7-3 to TRBJ2-1; 12 bases align to TRBD2. CDR3 length equals 16 residues. After removal of 2 bases from V and 8 bases from J, the junction contained 7 bases not matched to a gene. In germline, CDR1 is SGHTA, CDR2 FQGTGA. The CDR3 here is CASSLGRTSGVDEQFF. DNA of the CDR3: TGTGCCAGCAGCTTAGGAAGGACTAGCGGGGTCGATGAGCAGTTCTTC.

Only one count was recorded for this clonotype. The chain has TRBV4-1 and TRBJ2-3; TRBD1 aligns across 10 bases. V shed 4 bases and J 3 bases; nucleotides not matched to a gene: 4. The V gene's germline CDR1 is MGHRA and CDR2 YSYEKL. The CDR3 sequence is 15 residues long. The CDR3 sequence: CASSRADRGTDTQYF. For the CDR3, the DNA is TGCGCCAGCAGCCGCGCGGACAGGGGGACAGATACGCAGTATTTT.

This clonotype showed up many times. This chain uses TRBV7-2 with TRBJ1-2; maybe TRBD1 (5 bases). Trimming stripped 1 base from V and 8 bases from J, with 17 bases between. The V gene's germline CDR1 is SGHTA and CDR2 FQGNSA. This CDR3 is 15 amino acids long. The CDR3 loop reads CASSLVIGGDGGYTF. The CDR3 region has the DNA TGTGCCAGCAGCTTAGTGATCGGGGGAGATGGAGGCTACACCTTC.

There are many counts of this clonotype. The V gene is TRBV29-1, the J gene TRBJ1-5; D unresolved. This CDR3 region has 12 residues. The ends were cut back, 4 bases at V and 3 bases at J, with 7 bases in the middle. Germline assignment: CDR1 SQVTM and CDR2 ANQGSEA. CDR3 nucleotides: TGCAGCGTTGGTTGGGACAATCAGCCCCAGCATTTT. Translating it yields CSVGWDNQPQHF.

This clonotype was counted between two and nine times. V gene TRBV5-5 combines with J gene TRBJ1-5, with D maybe TRBD1 (6 bases). The CDR3 totals 14 residues. Trimming removed 3 bases at V and 7 bases at J, with 14 bases between. Germline V CDR1 and CDR2: SGHKS, YYEKEE (reference sequence). The CDR3: CASSSRTERQPQHF. The CDR3 DNA reads as TGTGCCAGCAGCTCTCGGACAGAACGACAGCCCCAGCATTTT.

This clonotype was picked up a small number of times. V is TRBV29-1 and J is TRBJ2-3; 11 bases map to TRBD2. The CDR3 consists of 16 residues. Germline V gives CDR1 SQVTM, CDR2 ANQGSEA. The trim removed 5 bases at V and 5 bases at J, leaving 12 bases unmatched. The CDR3 spells CSVTSRLAGLRDTQYF. CDR3 nucleotide sequence: TGCAGCGTTACCTCGAGACTAGCGGGACTCAGAGATACGCAGTATTTT.